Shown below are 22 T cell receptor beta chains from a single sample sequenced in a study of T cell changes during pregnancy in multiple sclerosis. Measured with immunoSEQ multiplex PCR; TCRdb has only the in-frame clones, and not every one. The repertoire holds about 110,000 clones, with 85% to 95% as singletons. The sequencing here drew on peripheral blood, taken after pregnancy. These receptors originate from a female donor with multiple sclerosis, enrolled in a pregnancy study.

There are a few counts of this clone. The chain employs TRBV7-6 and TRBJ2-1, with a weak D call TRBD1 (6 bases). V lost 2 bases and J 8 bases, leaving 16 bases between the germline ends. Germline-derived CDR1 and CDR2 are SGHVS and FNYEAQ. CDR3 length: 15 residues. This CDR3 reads CASSLTGTRNDEQFF. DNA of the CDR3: TGTGCCAGCAGCTTAACCGGGACACGGAACGATGAGCAGTTCTTC. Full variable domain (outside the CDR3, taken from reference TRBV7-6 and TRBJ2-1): GAGVSQSPRYKVTKRGQDVALRCDPISGHVSLYWYRQALGQGPEFLTYFNYEAQQDKSGLPNDRFSAERPEGSISTLTIQRTEQRDSAMYRCASSLTGTRNDEQFFGPGTRLTVL.

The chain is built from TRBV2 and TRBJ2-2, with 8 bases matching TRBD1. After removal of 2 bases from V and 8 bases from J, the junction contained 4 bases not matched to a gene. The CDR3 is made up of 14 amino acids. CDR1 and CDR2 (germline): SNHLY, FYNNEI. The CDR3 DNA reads TGTGCCAGCAGTGAACAGGGGGCATCGGGGGAGCTGTTTTTT. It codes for CASSEQGASGELFF.

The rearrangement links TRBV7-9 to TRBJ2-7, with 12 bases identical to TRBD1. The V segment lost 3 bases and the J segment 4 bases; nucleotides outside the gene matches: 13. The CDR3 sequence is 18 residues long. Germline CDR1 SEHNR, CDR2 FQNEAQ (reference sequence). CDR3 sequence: CASSLGTGGGLGVYEQYF. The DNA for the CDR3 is TGTGCCAGCAGCTTGGGGACAGGGGGCGGTTTAGGGGTTTACGAGCAGTACTTC.

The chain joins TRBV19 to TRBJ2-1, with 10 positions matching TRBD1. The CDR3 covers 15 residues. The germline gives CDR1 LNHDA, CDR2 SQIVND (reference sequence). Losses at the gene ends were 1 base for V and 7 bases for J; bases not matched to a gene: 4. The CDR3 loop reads CASSIVGQGSNEQFF. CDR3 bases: TGTGCCAGTAGTATAGTGGGACAGGGGAGTAATGAGCAGTTCTTC.

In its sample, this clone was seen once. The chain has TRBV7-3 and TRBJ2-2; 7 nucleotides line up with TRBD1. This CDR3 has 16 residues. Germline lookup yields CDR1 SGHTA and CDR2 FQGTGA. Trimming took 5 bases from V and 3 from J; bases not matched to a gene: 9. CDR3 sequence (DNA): TGTGCCAGCAGCCCGAGACAGGGCATGGACACCGGGGAGCTGTTTTTT. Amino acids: CASSPRQGMDTGELFF.

The CDR3 protein is CASLGSSYNSPLHF. DNA for the CDR3: TGTGCCAGCCTGGGGAGCTCCTATAATTCACCCCTCCACTTT. The genes are TRBV6-6 and TRBJ1-6; no clear D. V lost 8 bases and J 0 bases, leaving 8 bases between the germline ends. Looked up from germline, CDR1 is MNHNY and CDR2 is SVGAGI (reference sequence). The CDR3 length is 14 residues.

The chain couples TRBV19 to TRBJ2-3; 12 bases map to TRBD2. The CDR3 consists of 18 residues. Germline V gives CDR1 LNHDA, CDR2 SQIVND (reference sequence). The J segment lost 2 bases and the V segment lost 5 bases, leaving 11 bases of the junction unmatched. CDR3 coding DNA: TGTGCCAGTAGTCTCCACGGACTAGCGGGGTCCCCCACAGATACGCAGTATTTT. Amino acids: CASSLHGLAGSPTDTQYF.

CDR3 in amino acids: CASSDPPTTGELFF. The CDR3 region has the DNA TGTGCCAGCAGCGATCCTCCGACAACCGGGGAGCTGTTTTTT. The V call is TRBV6-6, the J call TRBJ2-2; D not certain. The CDR3 consists of 14 residues. Trimming left V 6 bases short and J 5 bases short, with 13 bases between. Germline loops: CDR1 MNHNY, CDR2 SVGAGI (reference sequence).

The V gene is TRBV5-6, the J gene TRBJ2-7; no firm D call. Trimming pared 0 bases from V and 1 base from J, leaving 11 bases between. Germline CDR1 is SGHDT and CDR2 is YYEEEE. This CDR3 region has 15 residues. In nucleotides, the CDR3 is TGTGCCAGCAGCTTGGTGGCAGGCCCATCCTACGAGCAGTACTTC. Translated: CASSLVAGPSYEQYF. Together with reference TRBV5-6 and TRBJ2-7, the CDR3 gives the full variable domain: DAGVTQSPTHLIKTRGQQVTLRCSPKSGHDTVSWYQQALGQGPQFIFQYYEEEERQRGNFPDRFSGHQFPNYSSELNVNALLLGDSALYLCASSLVAGPSYEQYFGPGTRLTVT.

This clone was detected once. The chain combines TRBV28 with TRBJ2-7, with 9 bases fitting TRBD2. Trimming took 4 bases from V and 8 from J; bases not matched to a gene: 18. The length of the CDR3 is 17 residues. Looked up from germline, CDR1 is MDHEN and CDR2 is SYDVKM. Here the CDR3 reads CASSSPLGREGTQQQYF. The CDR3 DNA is TGTGCCAGCAGTTCACCCCTGGGGCGGGAGGGGACACAGCAGCAGTACTTC.

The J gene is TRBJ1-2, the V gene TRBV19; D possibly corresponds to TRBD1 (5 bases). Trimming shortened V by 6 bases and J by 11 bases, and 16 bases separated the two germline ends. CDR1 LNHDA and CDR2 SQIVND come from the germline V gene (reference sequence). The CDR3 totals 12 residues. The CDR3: CASSPRGSGYTF. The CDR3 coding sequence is TGTGCCAGTAGCCCCCGGGGGAGTGGGTACACCTTC. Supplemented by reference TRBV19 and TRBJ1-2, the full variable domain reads DGGITQSPKYLFRKEGQNVTLSCEQNLNHDAMYWYRQDPGQGLRLIYYSQIVNDFQKGDIAEGYSVSREKKESFPLTVTSAQKNPTAFYLCASSPRGSGYTFGSGTRLTVV.

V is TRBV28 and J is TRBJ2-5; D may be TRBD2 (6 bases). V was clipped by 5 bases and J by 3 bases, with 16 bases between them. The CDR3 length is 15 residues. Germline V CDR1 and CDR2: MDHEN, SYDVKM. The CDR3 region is CASSGTGTYKETQYF. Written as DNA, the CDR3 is TGTGCCAGCAGTGGGACCGGGACTTACAAAGAGACCCAGTACTTC.

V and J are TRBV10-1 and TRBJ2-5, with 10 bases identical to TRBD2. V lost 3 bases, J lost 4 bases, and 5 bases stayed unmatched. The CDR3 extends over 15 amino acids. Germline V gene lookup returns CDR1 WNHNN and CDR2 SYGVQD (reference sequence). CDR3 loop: CASSDLAGAGETQYF. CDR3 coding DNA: TGCGCCAGCAGTGACCTAGCGGGAGCGGGAGAGACCCAGTACTTC.

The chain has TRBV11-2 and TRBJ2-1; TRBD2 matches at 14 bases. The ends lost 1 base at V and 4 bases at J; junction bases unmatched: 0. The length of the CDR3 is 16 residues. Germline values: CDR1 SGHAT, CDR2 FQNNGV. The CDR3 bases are TGTGCCAGCAGCTTAGGGACTAGCGGGGGGTACAATGAGCAGTTCTTC. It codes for CASSLGTSGGYNEQFF.

Written as DNA, the CDR3 is TGTGCCAGCAGTCCTCAGGGGGCGAGGGGAAACACCATATATTTT. This codes for CASSPQGARGNTIYF. The rearrangement joins TRBV2 to TRBJ1-3; TRBD1 matches at 8 bases. Germline V gene lookup returns CDR1 SNHLY and CDR2 FYNNEI. The CDR3 is made up of 15 amino acids. J was trimmed by 4 bases and V by 5 bases; bases with no gene match: 7.

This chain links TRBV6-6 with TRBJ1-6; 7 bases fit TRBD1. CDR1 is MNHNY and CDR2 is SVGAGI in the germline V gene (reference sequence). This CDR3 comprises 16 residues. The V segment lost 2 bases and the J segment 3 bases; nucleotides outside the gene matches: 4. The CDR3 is CASSYRGQSYNSPLHF. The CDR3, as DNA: TGTGCCAGCAGTTACAGGGGGCAGAGCTATAATTCACCCCTCCACTTT.

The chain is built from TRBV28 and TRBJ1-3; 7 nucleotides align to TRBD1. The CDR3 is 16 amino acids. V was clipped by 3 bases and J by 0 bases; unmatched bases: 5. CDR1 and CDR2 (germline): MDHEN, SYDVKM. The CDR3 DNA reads TGTGCCAGCAGTTTTTTTGGGGACAGCTCTGGAAACACCATATATTTT. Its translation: CASSFFGDSSGNTIYF. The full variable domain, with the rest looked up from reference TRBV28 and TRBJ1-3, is DVKVTQSSRYLVKRTGEKVFLECVQDMDHENMFWYRQDPGLGLRLIYFSYDVKMKEKGDIPEGYSVSREKKERFSLILESASTNQTSMYLCASSFFGDSSGNTIYFGEGSWLTVV.

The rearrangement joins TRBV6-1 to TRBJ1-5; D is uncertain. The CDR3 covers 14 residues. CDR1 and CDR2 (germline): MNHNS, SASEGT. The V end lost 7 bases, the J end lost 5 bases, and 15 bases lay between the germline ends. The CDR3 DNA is TGTGCCAGCAATCAACGGGGTTCCGATCAGCCCCAGCATTTT. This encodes CASNQRGSDQPQHF.

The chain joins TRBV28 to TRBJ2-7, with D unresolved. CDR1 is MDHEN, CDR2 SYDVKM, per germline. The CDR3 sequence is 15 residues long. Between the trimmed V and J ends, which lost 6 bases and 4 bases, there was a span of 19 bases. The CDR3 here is CASRPRRLPHYEQYF. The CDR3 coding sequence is TGTGCCAGCAGACCTCGGCGGTTACCCCATTACGAGCAGTACTTC.

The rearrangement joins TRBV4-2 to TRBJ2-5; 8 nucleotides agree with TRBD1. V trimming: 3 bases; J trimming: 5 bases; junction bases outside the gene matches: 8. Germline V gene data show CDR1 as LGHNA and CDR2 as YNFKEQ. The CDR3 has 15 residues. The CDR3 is CASSQIQGVGETQYF. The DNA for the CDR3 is TGTGCCAGCAGCCAGATACAGGGGGTCGGTGAGACCCAGTACTTC.

CDR3 protein: CASSPRGTTEQYF. The CDR3 coding sequence is TGTGCCAGCAGTCCCCGAGGGACAACGGAGCAGTACTTC. V usage is TRBV6-5 and J usage is TRBJ2-7; TRBD1 is a possible D gene (6 bases). CDR1 and CDR2 from the germline V gene are MNHEY and SVGAGI. V lost 5 bases to trimming and J lost 7 bases, with 15 bases between them. The CDR3 is 13 residues long.

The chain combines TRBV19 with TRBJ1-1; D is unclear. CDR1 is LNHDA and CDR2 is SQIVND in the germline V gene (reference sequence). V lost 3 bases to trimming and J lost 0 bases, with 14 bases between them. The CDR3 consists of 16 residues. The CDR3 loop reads CASSIRGRSMNTEAFF. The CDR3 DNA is TGTGCCAGTAGTATTCGGGGTCGGAGCATGAACACTGAAGCTTTCTTT.